The rows below give T cell receptor beta chains drawn from one sample of a study of Graves' ophthalmopathy and Graves' hyperthyroidism. TCRdb reprocessed the multiplex PCR reads with MiXCR, giving one entry per CDR3 protein. Here the sample spans 350,000 to 450,000 distinct CDR3 sequences, around 21% being singletons. Sequencing input: peripheral blood. The origin of the receptors is a woman aged 18-30 years with stable Graves' hyperthyroidism. The CDR3 runs from the conserved cysteine through the conserved F or W. Fields, in order: D gene, J gene, V gene, clone size, CDR3 DNA, CDR3 protein. The D gene is left open where the match is weak. Where a row states a size, it is once, few, many or the class of an expanded clone; other rows omit it.

NA	TRBJ2-4	TRBV28	many	TGTGCCAGCAGTCCCTCAAACATTCAGTACTTC	CASSPSNIQYF
NA	TRBJ2-7	TRBV7-3	many	TGTGCCAGCAGCCTCCAAGTCGCCCCTAACGGCGAGCAGTACTTC	CASSLQVAPNGEQYF
NA	TRBJ1-5	TRBV6-2/TRBV6-3	few	TGTGCCAGCAGTTACTCGGGGGCAGGGAATAATCAGCCCCAGCATTTT	CASSYSGAGNNQPQHF
NA	TRBJ1-1	TRBV27	NA	TGTGCCAGCAAACCGGGGCAGGGTAAAGCTTTCTTT	CASKPGQGKAFF
NA	TRBJ1-6	TRBV20-1	many	TGCAGTGCTAGAGATACCGTTCCTAATTCACCCCTCCACTTT	CSARDTVPNSPLHF
TRBD1	TRBJ2-5	TRBV7-9	few	TGTGCCAGCAGCCCGGACAGGGCAGTAGGGGAGACCCAGTACTTC	CASSPDRAVGETQYF
NA	TRBJ2-7	TRBV6-2/TRBV6-3	many	TGTGCCAGCAGTCTGGACCGGATCTACGAGCAGTACTTC	CASSLDRIYEQYF
NA	TRBJ1-5	TRBV12-3/TRBV12-4	many	TGTGCCAGCAGTGCAGAGCCGAGGGGGCCCCAGCATTTT	CASSAEPRGPQHF
NA	TRBJ2-7	TRBV5-1	many	TGCGCCAGCAGCCTGGAGCTGGGCGAGCAGTACTTC	CASSLELGEQYF
TRBD2	TRBJ2-1	TRBV6-5	many	TGTGCCAGCAGTTACCGAGGGAGGGCCGTCAGTGAGCAGTTCTTC	CASSYRGRAVSEQFF
TRBD2	TRBJ2-7	TRBV9	many	TGTGCCAGCAGCGTAGGAGCGGGGGCCTACGAGCAGTACTTC	CASSVGAGAYEQYF
NA	TRBJ2-7	TRBV6-1	many	TGTGCCAGCAGTGAATCTTTCTACGAGCAGTACTTC	CASSESFYEQYF
NA	TRBJ2-6	TRBV25-1	few	TGTGCCAGCAGAGGAACCTCTGGGGCCAACGTCCTGACTTTC	CASRGTSGANVLTF
NA	TRBJ1-2	TRBV7-2	many	TGTGCCAGCAGCCCGGGCGGGACTTCCTATGGCTACACCTTC	CASSPGGTSYGYTF
NA	TRBJ1-2	TRBV12-3/TRBV12-4	many	TGTGCCAGCAGTTTCCAGGGGCGCGACTATGGCTACACCTTC	CASSFQGRDYGYTF
NA	TRBJ2-3	TRBV5-1	few	TGCGCCAGCAGCGTACCCACAGATACGCAGTATTTT	CASSVPTDTQYF
NA	TRBJ1-5	TRBV12-3/TRBV12-4	many	TGTGCCAGCAGTTTCCACAAGAGGCCCGGGGGCAATCAGCCCCAGCATTTT	CASSFHKRPGGNQPQHF
NA	TRBJ1-5	TRBV12-3/TRBV12-4	many	TGTGCCAGCCAGACAGGCCTCGTCTACAATCAGCCCCAGCATTTT	CASQTGLVYNQPQHF
TRBD2	TRBJ2-7	TRBV19	NA	TGTGCCAGTAGTATAGGACAAGCGGGAGCCTACGAGCAGTACTTC	CASSIGQAGAYEQYF
TRBD1	TRBJ1-1	TRBV12-3/TRBV12-4	NA	TGTGCCAGCAGTCCCGGGGACAGGGTGATTTCGAACACTGAAGCTTTCTTT	CASSPGDRVISNTEAFF
NA	TRBJ2-5	TRBV6-1	many	TGTGCCAGCAGCTCCACCCCCCTTGGGCTAGAAGAGACCCAGTACTTC	CASSSTPLGLEETQYF
TRBD1	TRBJ2-5	TRBV20-1	NA	TGCAGTGCTAGAGTCCTCTCGGGGCAGGGGGCTAGGGAGACCCAGTACTTC	CSARVLSGQGARETQYF
NA	TRBJ1-2	TRBV29-1	few	TGCAGCGTTGAAGATCACGGCGGCCACTATGGCTACACCTTC	CSVEDHGGHYGYTF
TRBD1	TRBJ1-1	TRBV18	NA	TGTGCCAGCTCACCAGGGACAGTCCCGAACACTGAAGCTTTCTTT	CASSPGTVPNTEAFF
NA	TRBJ2-2	TRBV12-3/TRBV12-4	many	TGTGCCAGCAGTTTAGGGGAACCCGGGGAGCTGTTTTTT	CASSLGEPGELFF
NA	TRBJ1-1	TRBV7-2	many	TGTGCCAGCAGCTTTATCCCAGGGAGCACTGAAGCTTTCTTT	CASSFIPGSTEAFF
NA	TRBJ1-3	TRBV20-1	many	TGCAGTGCTAGAGATCCGGGCTCTGGAAACACCATATATTTT	CSARDPGSGNTIYF
NA	TRBJ1-2	TRBV4-1	many	TGCGCCAGCAGCCAAGCACCCACAGCTTACTATGGCTACACCTTC	CASSQAPTAYYGYTF
TRBD1	TRBJ1-2	TRBV6-1	many	TGTGCCAGCAAAACTTGGGACAGGACTAACTATGGCTACACCTTC	CASKTWDRTNYGYTF
TRBD1	TRBJ1-5	TRBV7-2	many	TGTGCCAGCAGCTTAGCCGGGACAGCGAGCAATCAGCCCCAGCATTTT	CASSLAGTASNQPQHF
TRBD1	TRBJ1-5	TRBV28	many	TGTGCCAGCGGCGAACAGGGGGCGCGATGGGGCAATCAGCCCCAGCATTTT	CASGEQGARWGNQPQHF
TRBD1	TRBJ2-7	TRBV10-2	NA	TGCGCCAGCACGAGAGGGACAGGGGGCTACGAGCAGTACTTC	CASTRGTGGYEQYF
TRBD2	TRBJ2-7	TRBV14	many	TGTGCCAGCAGCCAACTGACTAGCGGGAGCGACGAGCAGTACTTC	CASSQLTSGSDEQYF